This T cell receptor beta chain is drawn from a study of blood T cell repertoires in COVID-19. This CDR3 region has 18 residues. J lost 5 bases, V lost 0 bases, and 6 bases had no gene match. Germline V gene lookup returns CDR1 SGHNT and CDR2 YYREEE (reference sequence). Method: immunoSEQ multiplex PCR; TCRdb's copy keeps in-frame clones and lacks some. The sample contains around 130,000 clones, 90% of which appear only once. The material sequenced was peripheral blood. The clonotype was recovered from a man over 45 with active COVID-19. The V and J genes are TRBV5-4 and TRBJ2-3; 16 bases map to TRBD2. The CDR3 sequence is CASSLGGLAGGRGDTQYF. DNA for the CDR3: TGTGCCAGCAGCTTGGGGGGACTAGCGGGAGGGCGGGGAGATACGCAGTATTTT.